Each of the 22 T cell receptor beta chains below was sequenced from the same sample in a study of Ad26.COV2.S vaccination and SARS-CoV-2 variants. The treatment is: about 20 received Ad26.COV2.S at low or high dose, single or two shots; 5 received placebo; per-sample allocation not given. Sample collection was performed on day 63 after the first vaccine or placebo injection. Data came from immunoSEQ multiplex PCR; TCRdb stores just in-frame clones and leaves some out. The table shows about 370,000 clones, with approximately 86% occurring only once. This specimen was peripheral blood, taken in a trial of Ad26.COV2.S vaccine versus placebo. The receptors derive from a person between 18 and 59 years old who received the Ad26.COV2.S COVID-19 vaccine or a placebo.

V is TRBV5-8 and J is TRBJ1-4; D is unresolved. CDR3 size: 12 residues. V lost 0 bases and J lost 5, with 2 bases in between. The germline CDR1 and CDR2 sequences are SGHTS and YDEGEE. As DNA, the CDR3 is TGTGCCAGCAGCTTGGCCAATGAAAAACTGTTTTTT. Protein product: CASSLANEKLFF.

Written as DNA, the CDR3 is TGTGCCAGCAGCGGAACAGGGGGGACGAACACTGAAGCTTTCTTT. Translation: CASSGTGGTNTEAFF. V is TRBV7-9 and J is TRBJ1-1; 8 nucleotides match TRBD1. Germline V CDR1 and CDR2: SEHNR, FQNEAQ (reference sequence). Germline trimming cut 5 bases from V and 1 base from J; bases unmatched to any gene: 6. The CDR3 runs 15 residues.

The chain combines TRBV7-9 with TRBJ1-1; D possibly corresponds to TRBD1 (6 bases). The V end lost 2 bases, the J end lost 4 bases, and 17 bases lay between the germline ends. This CDR3 is 16 amino acids long. The germline V gene has CDR1 SEHNR and CDR2 FQNEAQ (reference sequence). The DNA of the CDR3 is TGTGCCAGCAGCTTATTCCCAGACAGGCAAGCCACTGAAGCTTTCTTT. This translates into CASSLFPDRQATEAFF.

The rearrangement links TRBV6-5 to TRBJ1-5, with no clear D. V was shortened by 8 bases and J by 0 bases, with 14 bases between the two germline ends. Germline CDR1 reads MNHEY; CDR2 reads SVGAGI. CDR3 size: 15 residues. CDR3 sequence: CASQRIPNSNQPQHF. The DNA for the CDR3 is TGTGCCAGCCAGAGAATCCCAAATAGCAATCAGCCCCAGCATTTT.

J is TRBJ1-1 and V is TRBV7-6; D might be TRBD1 (6 bases). CDR1 and CDR2 from the germline V gene are SGHVS and FNYEAQ. The CDR3 length is 15 residues. With 1 base removed from V and 2 bases from J, the gap between germline ends came to 11 bases. The CDR3 sequence: CASSLDPGTNTEAFF. The CDR3 DNA reads as TGTGCCAGCAGCTTAGATCCAGGGACAAACACTGAAGCTTTCTTT.

The genes are TRBV5-5 and TRBJ1-1, with D possibly TRBD1 on 6 matching bases. Germline V CDR1 and CDR2: SGHKS, YYEKEE (reference sequence). The CDR3 loop spans 14 amino acids. V lost 2 bases, J lost 2 bases, and 10 bases lay in between. Here the CDR3 DNA reads TGTGCCAGCAGCTTACAGGGAGGTAACACTGAAGCTTTCTTT. Its translation: CASSLQGGNTEAFF.

The chain joins TRBV6-6 to TRBJ2-6; 7 nucleotides align to TRBD1. V shed 5 bases, J shed 2 bases, and the junction held 15 bases outside the gene matches. The CDR3 runs 19 residues. CDR1 and CDR2 from the germline V gene are MNHNY and SVGAGI (reference sequence). The CDR3 sequence is CASSQLDRSYSPGANVLTF. The DNA of the CDR3 is TGTGCCAGCAGTCAATTGGACAGGAGTTATAGCCCTGGGGCCAACGTCCTGACTTTC.

This clone was picked up one time. The chain links TRBV10-2 to TRBJ2-7, with 16 bases that match TRBD2. The V gene's germline CDR1 is WSHSY and CDR2 SAAADI. Germline trimming cut 6 bases from V and 6 bases from J; bases unmatched to any gene: 14. The CDR3 covers 18 residues. The chain's CDR3 is CASRGGTSGGVGSREQYF. The CDR3 coding sequence is TGCGCCAGCAGAGGTGGGACTAGCGGGGGGGTGGGATCCCGCGAGCAGTACTTC.

J is TRBJ2-2 and V is TRBV7-8; D uncertain. Germline CDR1 and CDR2: SGHVS and FQNEAQ. V lost 0 bases to trimming and J lost 1 base, with 9 bases between them. This CDR3 contains 16 residues. The DNA for the CDR3 is TGTGCCAGCAGCTTAGCAGACGGAGAGAACACCGGGGAGCTGTTTTTT. It codes for CASSLADGENTGELFF.

The chain has TRBV27 and TRBJ2-1; D is possibly TRBD2 (5 bases). The germline V gene has CDR1 MNHEY and CDR2 SMNVEV (reference sequence). The CDR3 covers 16 residues. Trimming took off 3 bases at V and 5 bases at J, with 17 bases between the two ends. The CDR3 nucleotides read TGTGCCAGCAGTTTCGGGATTCCCTTTGACGACAATGAGCAGTTCTTC. Translated, it gives CASSFGIPFDDNEQFF.

The chain carries TRBV4-1 and TRBJ2-7; a possible D gene is TRBD2 (5 bases). V dropped 0 bases and J dropped 3 bases, with 9 bases sitting between them. CDR1 and CDR2 (germline): MGHRA, YSYEKL. This CDR3 is 14 amino acids long. CDR3 loop: CASSQEWTRYEQYF. For the CDR3, the DNA is TGCGCCAGCAGCCAAGAGTGGACTCGCTACGAGCAGTACTTC.

This clone was counted a single time. This chain uses TRBV29-1 with TRBJ1-2, with no clear D. Trimming pared 3 bases from V and 3 bases from J, leaving 11 bases between. The CDR3 contains 13 residues. Germline loops: CDR1 SQVTM, CDR2 ANQGSEA. CDR3 sequence: CSVEVNWDYGYTF. CDR3 DNA: TGCAGCGTTGAGGTCAACTGGGACTATGGCTACACCTTC.

The chain recombines TRBV27 with TRBJ1-4, with no clear D. CDR1 and CDR2 (germline): MNHEY, SMNVEV (reference sequence). V gave up 4 bases and J gave up 6 bases, with 18 bases separating them. The CDR3 loop spans 16 amino acids. CDR3 coding DNA: TGTGCCAGCAGTTCGATGTGGCCAACCCCCTATGAAAAACTGTTTTTT. Its protein is CASSSMWPTPYEKLFF.

The V gene is TRBV27, the J gene TRBJ2-2, with no clear D. The CDR3 covers 10 residues. From germline, CDR1 is MNHEY and CDR2 SMNVEV (reference sequence). Trimming stripped 8 bases from V and 5 bases from J, with 3 bases between. The CDR3 is CASGTGELFF. CDR3 DNA: TGTGCCAGCGGGACCGGGGAGCTGTTTTTT.

The rearrangement joins TRBV6-5 to TRBJ2-3; TRBD2 matches at 7 bases. V trimming: 10 bases; J trimming: 3 bases; junction bases outside the gene matches: 13. The CDR3 runs 15 residues. Germline values: CDR1 MNHEY, CDR2 SVGAGI. The CDR3 DNA reads as TGTGCCAACAAGCGGGGAGATTCGCTAACAGATACGCAGTATTTT. Translating it yields CANKRGDSLTDTQYF.

This clone was counted a single time. For the CDR3, the DNA is TGTGCCAGCAGCCAAGATAGCCGGAAGAATCAGCCCCAGCATTTT. Its protein is CASSQDSRKNQPQHF. The genes are TRBV3-1 (or the pseudogene TRBV3-2) and TRBJ1-5; D ambiguous. The CDR3 extends over 15 amino acids. The V end lost 0 bases, the J end lost 4 bases, and 10 bases lay between the germline ends. Germline V lookup: CDR1 LGHDT, CDR2 YNNKEL (reference sequence).

The V and J genes are TRBV6-2 or TRBV6-3 and TRBJ2-3; 9 nucleotides line up with TRBD1. The ends lost 6 bases at V and 4 bases at J; junction bases unmatched: 8. The CDR3 sequence is 15 residues long. Germline V lookup: CDR1 MNHEY, CDR2 SVGEGT. The CDR3 is CASSESDRGPDTQYF. The CDR3 DNA is TGTGCCAGCAGCGAGTCGGACAGGGGCCCAGATACGCAGTATTTT.

The V and J genes are TRBV2 and TRBJ2-7, with D uncertain. Germline V gives CDR1 SNHLY, CDR2 FYNNEI. Trimming pared 7 bases from V and 4 bases from J, leaving 23 bases between. The CDR3 spans 16 residues. The chain's CDR3 is CASTLEEPGQKYEQYF. As DNA, the CDR3 is TGTGCCAGCACCCTAGAAGAGCCAGGCCAAAAGTACGAGCAGTACTTC.

The rearrangement links TRBV3-1 (or the pseudogene TRBV3-2) to TRBJ1-1; TRBD1 aligns across 7 bases. Per the germline V gene, CDR1 is LGHDT and CDR2 is YNNKEL (reference sequence). This CDR3 is built from 17 residues. V was clipped by 0 bases and J by 0 bases; unmatched bases: 7. The CDR3 DNA sequence: TGTGCCAGCAGCCAAGACAGGGGGGGCCGCATGAACACTGAAGCTTTCTTT. Amino acid sequence: CASSQDRGGRMNTEAFF.

J is TRBJ1-1 and V is TRBV18; 7 nucleotides line up with TRBD1. Trimming removed 4 bases from V and 1 base from J; junction bases left unmatched: 0. There are 13 residues in the CDR3. CDR1 is KGHSH, CDR2 LQKENI, per germline. The CDR3 DNA reads TGTGCCAGCTCACGACAGGGGAACACTGAAGCTTTCTTT. As protein: CASSRQGNTEAFF.

The J gene is TRBJ1-1, the V gene TRBV7-8; D gene uncertain. Germline assignment: CDR1 SGHVS and CDR2 FQNEAQ. There are 11 residues in the CDR3. V lost 1 base, J lost 5 bases, and 2 bases lay in between. The CDR3 reads CASSLETEAFF. The CDR3 nucleotides are TGTGCCAGCAGCTTAGAGACTGAAGCTTTCTTT. The entire variable domain, with the rest obtained from reference TRBV7-8 and TRBJ1-1, is as follows: GAGVSQSPRYKVAKRGQDVALRCDPISGHVSLFWYQQALGQGPEFLTYFQNEAQLDKSGLPSDRFFAERPEGSVSTLKIQRTQQEDSAVYLCASSLETEAFFGQGTRLTVV.

This clone was detected a few times. This chain connects TRBV6-1 to TRBJ1-5, with TRBD1 matching 10 bases. CDR1 is MNHNS and CDR2 is SASEGT in the germline V gene. V dropped 4 bases and J dropped 5; count of bases not matched to a gene: 11. The CDR3 spans 17 residues. CDR3 loop: CASSALGQGGPHQPQHF. The CDR3 nucleotides read TGTGCCAGCAGTGCCCTAGGACAGGGGGGACCCCATCAGCCCCAGCATTTT.